One T cell receptor beta chain is described in this entry. Its antigen is still unknown. This specimen belongs to a study of Ad26.COV2.S vaccination and SARS-CoV-2 variants. Study-wide context: Donor was one of the participants in the Ad26.COV2.S arm of the COV1001 trial. General observations from the study: After vaccination, reports described spike-specific CD8+ and CD4+ T cell responses as showing substantial breadth.

Some clones are missing from TCRdb's copy, which holds only in-frame ones; the method was immunoSEQ multiplex PCR. The table lists hundreds of thousands of clones, 90% of them singletons, with more than 9% in the top ten. With 4 bases removed from V and 2 bases from J, the gap between germline ends came to 8 bases. This CDR3 region has 14 residues. The germline V gene has CDR1 SGHVS and CDR2 FNYEAQ. Treatment specified: some 20 received Ad26.COV2.S at low or high dose, single or two shots; 5 received placebo; per-sample allocation not given. Samples analyzed were those drawn on day 63 after the first vaccine or placebo injection. The vaccine antigen was prefusion-stabilized Wuhan SARS-CoV-2 spike.

The chain combines TRBV7-6 with TRBJ2-2, with a possible D match to TRBD1 (5 bases). The source material was peripheral blood, sampled in a trial of Ad26.COV2.S vaccine versus placebo. The sequence was collected from a person aged 18 to 59 who received the Ad26.COV2.S COVID-19 vaccine or a placebo. CDR3 DNA sequence: TGTGCCAGCAGCTCCCGGACAAACACCGGGGAGCTGTTTTTT. It is translated as CASSSRTNTGELFF. The variable domain in full, with the rest retrieved from reference TRBV7-6 and TRBJ2-2, is GAGVSQSPRYKVTKRGQDVALRCDPISGHVSLYWYRQALGQGPEFLTYFNYEAQQDKSGLPNDRFSAERPEGSISTLTIQRTEQRDSAMYRCASSSRTNTGELFFGEGSRLTVL.